The source of this T cell receptor beta chain is a study of blood T cell repertoires in COVID-19. Looked up from germline, CDR1 is ENHRY and CDR2 is SYGVKD. This CDR3 has 12 residues. With 6 bases removed from V and 6 bases from J, the gap between germline ends came to 10 bases. TCRdb's copy holds only in-frame clones and misses some; the assay was immunoSEQ multiplex PCR. Among roughly 320,000 clones listed, about 88% were seen once. J is TRBJ2-3 and V is TRBV10-3; a weak D match, TRBD2 (7 bases). Sequences were obtained from peripheral blood. The TCR was taken from a man in his sixties or seventies with acute or convalescent COVID-19. CDR3 nucleotides: TGTGCCATCAGCGAGGGGGGGGATACGCAGTATTTT. Its protein product is CAISEGGDTQYF.